This T cell receptor (beta chain) was identified in a study of OX40 agonist ivuxolimab in advanced cancers. Some background on the complete study: Ivuxolimab was a fully human IgG2 agonistic monoclonal antibody targeting the costimulatory receptor OX40 (CD134). Intravenous ivuxolimab was administered to patients every 2 weeks at six dose levels: 0.01, 0.1, 0.3, 1.5, 3 and 10 mg/kg. Among the roughly 52 dose-escalation patients, about 20 had hepatocellular carcinoma, around 15 melanoma, 9 renal cell carcinoma and 9 head and neck cancer. In the dose-escalation cohort, more than 75% of patients were male, and the mean age was approximately 64 years, with a range of about 23 to 90. Patients were allowed to have had prior anti-PD-1, anti-PD-L1 or anti-CTLA-4 therapy, and approximately 40% of the dose-escalation patients had been treated with checkpoint inhibitors. Partial responses occurred in three dose-escalation patients, of whom one had hepatocellular carcinoma and two had cutaneous melanoma. The purpose of peripheral TCRbeta sequencing was to test whether ivuxolimab changed TCR sequence diversity and led to clonal T-cell expansion. The monotherapy dose-escalation portion (N ≈ 52 patients) of the phase I ivuxolimab trial is reported in the paper.

Via the germline V gene, CDR1 is MNHEY and CDR2 SVGAGI. The cysteine opens and the phenylalanine closes a CDR3 of 15 amino acids. The sequence is cut down to CDR3 DNA, 45 bases in frame from base 1. At the junction V is shortened by 2 bases and J by 4 bases, with 9 bases in between. As for this clone: The clone's antigen remains unknown. Base qualities were left out, and no much larger clone turns up one base away.

Genomic DNA was extracted from sorted cells for sequencing of the TCRbeta CDR3 region. TCRbeta CDR3 regions were sequenced using the immunoSEQ Assay. TCRdb re-hosts the immuneACCESS table, in-frame sequences only. Its copies lack some clones; in the studies checked, an unresolved V gene accounts for under half of them, and the cause for the rest is not known. Across this sample there are around 30,000 clones, with 74% seen only once. 9.5% to 15% of the sample is in the top ten clones. Patients with a history of autoimmune disease or receiving systemic immunosuppression were excluded from the trial. In every dose cohort, peripheral blood was drawn for TCR sequencing at baseline, cycle 4 day 1, and cycle 7 day 1. Samples came from an open-label, multicenter, first-in-human phase I dose-escalation trial of ivuxolimab. Adults with locally advanced or metastatic head and neck squamous cell, hepatocellular, melanoma or renal cell carcinoma were enrolled in the trial. Before TCR sequencing, CD4+ T cells and CD8+ T cells were sorted from peripheral blood as separate populations.

Results the study describes overall, beyond this receptor: Which antigens the clonally expanded peripheral T cells were specific for was not determined. In the 0.1-3.0 mg/kg groups, partial responders had among the lowest normalized peripheral clonal expansion, particularly in CD8+ T cells. Clonal expansion of both CD4+ and CD8+ blood T cells was observed from baseline to week 6 at doses 0.1 to 3.0 mg/kg. After ivuxolimab, more expanded clones were found on average in CD8+ T cells than in CD4+ T cells. Low levels of normalized T-cell clonal expansion were also seen in some nonresponding patients.

This clonotype was sampled from an adult with an advanced solid tumor such as melanoma, head and neck, liver or kidney cancer. The specimen comprised CD4+ or CD8+ T cells sorted from blood, sampled in a trial of the OX40 agonist ivuxolimab. This chain joins TRBV6-5 to TRBJ2-6, with no confidently assigned D gene. CDR3 reads: CASSYGQAGANVLTF. The base sequence is TGTGCCAGCAGTTACGGGCAGGCCGGGGCCAACGTCCTGACTTTC.